This T cell receptor (beta chain) stems from a study of blood T cell repertoires in COVID-19. Background on the study: Samples taken during acute and convalescent COVID-19 were collected in the United States, Italy and Spain.

The table came from immunoSEQ multiplex PCR; TCRdb's copy has only in-frame clones and leaves some out. The top ten clones hold 3% to 3.5% of a sample with fewer than 200,000 clones, roughly 85% of them seen once. In its sample, this clone was seen once. This CDR3 contains 12 residues. V was clipped by 3 bases and J by 2 bases, with 4 bases between them. Germline loops: CDR1 LGHDT, CDR2 YNNKEL (reference sequence). The source is a human donor with acute or convalescent COVID-19. The donor label of this sample is uncertain. The chain has TRBV3-1 (or the pseudogene TRBV3-2) and TRBJ1-2; D gene ambiguous. Sequencing was performed on peripheral blood. In nucleotides, the CDR3 is TGTGCCAGCAGCCACGCGAACTATGGCTACACCTTC. This encodes CASSHANYGYTF.